The present TCR beta chain was sequenced within a study of early T cells in non-severe SARS-CoV-2 infection. The overall study: Alpha and beta chains were unpaired, from unsorted whole-blood bulk RNA.

The CDR3 sequence is 15 residues long. V shed 5 bases and J 2 bases; nucleotides not matched to a gene: 6. Per germline, CDR1 SGHRS and CDR2 YFSETQ. TCRdb called the 5' RACE reads again in MiXCR, with one record for every CDR3 protein. The table lists 55,000 to 75,000 distinct CDR3 sequences, about 6% of them singletons. This sample comprised whole blood, obtained at baseline. The sequence came from an adult who was a healthcare worker with PCR-confirmed SARS-CoV-2 infection or an uninfected control (not recorded which). V and J are TRBV5-1 and TRBJ2-2, with 7 bases that match TRBD2. CDR3 in DNA: TGCGCCAGCAGTAGGGACTATCCCAACACCGGGGAGCTGTTTTTT. Translating it yields CASSRDYPNTGELFF. The full variable domain, rest sourced from reference TRBV5-1 and TRBJ2-2, is KAGVTQTPRYLIKTRGQQVTLSCSPISGHRSVSWYQQTPGQGLQFLFEYFSETQRNKGNFPGRFSGRQFSNSRSEMNVSTLELGDSALYLCASSRDYPNTGELFFGEGSRLTVL.